Below are 30 T cell receptor beta chains sequenced from a single sample in a study of blood T cell repertoires in COVID-19 (dated by TCRdb to the early 2020s). Library creation used the immunoSEQ multiplex PCR assay. TCRdb provides this immuneACCESS table in a form limited to in-frame rearrangements. Some clones are lacking; in checked studies, under half of them reflect an unresolved V gene, and why the rest are absent is not known. This sample lists approximately 250,000 clones; more than 85% were detected once. The top ten hold approximately 3% of the sample. The sequencing input was PBMCs or T cells enriched from blood (not recorded which). Source of these receptors: a middle-aged man who had been exposed to COVID-19.

The genes are TRBV19 and TRBJ1-5, with 8 bases matching TRBD1. The CDR3 consists of 15 residues. Germline V lookup: CDR1 LNHDA, CDR2 SQIVND (reference sequence). The trim removed 4 bases at V and 4 bases at J, leaving 6 bases unmatched. Here the CDR3 DNA reads TGTGCCAGTAGTACTTCCAGGACAGGGAATCAGCCCCAGCATTTT. Translation gives CASSTSRTGNQPQHF.

This clone came up many times. This chain connects TRBV28 to TRBJ2-1; 13 nucleotides align to TRBD2. Trimming took 6 bases from V and 7 from J; bases not matched to a gene: 9. The CDR3 is 16 residues long. Per the germline V gene, CDR1 is MDHEN and CDR2 is SYDVKM. CDR3 in amino acids: CASRYSGTSGANEQFF. The CDR3 region has the DNA TGTGCCAGCAGGTACTCCGGGACTAGCGGGGCTAATGAGCAGTTCTTC.

The chain is built from TRBV10-3 and TRBJ1-3; the D gene is possibly TRBD1 (5 bases). Trimming cost V 0 bases and J 0 bases, with 12 bases left between them. The CDR3 runs 17 residues. In germline, CDR1 is ENHRY, CDR2 SYGVKD. The CDR3 bases are TGTGCCATCAGTGAGTCGGGGACTGTAGTCTCTGGAAACACCATATATTTT. This codes for CAISESGTVVSGNTIYF.

V and J are TRBV28 and TRBJ1-6; D is ambiguous. The ends were cut back, 5 bases at V and 10 bases at J, with 9 bases in the middle. Germline CDR1 and CDR2: MDHEN and SYDVKM. The CDR3 totals 12 residues. The CDR3 loop reads CASSPTRSPLHF. For the CDR3, the DNA is TGTGCCAGCAGTCCGACGAGGTCACCCCTCCACTTT.

The chain carries TRBV5-4 and TRBJ2-7; maybe TRBD1 (5 bases). CDR1 and CDR2 from the germline V gene are SGHNT and YYREEE (reference sequence). Trimming stripped 4 bases from V and 5 bases from J, with 13 bases between. The CDR3 extends over 13 amino acids. As DNA, the CDR3 is TGTGCCAGCAGCCCCAGGACATCCGACGAGCAGTACTTC. Protein sequence: CASSPRTSDEQYF.

CDR3 sequence: CASSTTGGQKGEAFF. CDR3 bases: TGTGCCAGTAGTACAACAGGGGGTCAAAAAGGTGAAGCTTTCTTT. The chain has TRBV19 and TRBJ1-1; the match to TRBD1 covers 8 bases. The CDR3 has 15 residues. Losses at the gene ends were 4 bases for V and 7 bases for J; bases not matched to a gene: 11. Germline V CDR1 and CDR2: LNHDA, SQIVND (reference sequence).

The chain employs TRBV7-9 and TRBJ2-2, with 8 bases that match TRBD2. CDR3 size: 12 residues. Per the germline V gene, CDR1 is SEHNR and CDR2 is FQNEAQ (reference sequence). V was pared by 5 bases and J by 11 bases, with 4 bases of the junction left unmatched. CDR3 in DNA: TGTGCCAGCAGCCACGGGGGGGACGAGCTGTTTTTT. Residues: CASSHGGDELFF.

The V gene is TRBV19, the J gene TRBJ1-2, with D uncertain. V was cut by 6 bases and J by 4 bases, with 18 bases left in between. The CDR3 runs to 15 residues. In germline, CDR1 is LNHDA, CDR2 SQIVND (reference sequence). The CDR3, as DNA: TGTGCCAGTAGGAGGCCCTGGCCAGACCCCTATGGCTACACCTTC. Protein product: CASRRPWPDPYGYTF.

The chain carries TRBV27 and TRBJ2-1, with TRBD1 identical over 7 bases. The CDR3 contains 14 residues. The V segment lost 5 bases and the J segment 10 bases; nucleotides outside the gene matches: 11. In germline, CDR1 is MNHEY, CDR2 SMNVEV (reference sequence). The CDR3 protein is CASSPLDRVWEQFF. CDR3 DNA: TGTGCCAGCAGTCCCCTCGACAGGGTTTGGGAGCAGTTCTTC.

The genes are TRBV5-4 and TRBJ2-4; D uncertain. CDR1 SGHNT and CDR2 YYREEE come from the germline V gene (reference sequence). This CDR3 is built from 14 residues. Trimming shortened V by 9 bases and J by 5 bases, and 18 bases separated the two germline ends. The CDR3 DNA is TGTGCCACAACGTCTTCGGGTCCCCAAAACATTCAGTACTTC. Encoded protein: CATTSSGPQNIQYF.

V gene TRBV2 combines with J gene TRBJ2-2, with D possibly matching TRBD1 (5 bases). V lost 2 bases, J lost 4 bases, and 14 bases lay in between. This CDR3 is 16 amino acids long. Germline loops: CDR1 SNHLY, CDR2 FYNNEI. The DNA for the CDR3 is TGTGCCAGCAGTGAATTTAGGGATAGGGGCACCGGGGAGCTGTTTTTT. This translates into CASSEFRDRGTGELFF. The full variable domain, completed using reference TRBV2 and TRBJ2-2, is EPEVTQTPSHQVTQMGQEVILRCVPISNHLYFYWYRQILGQKVEFLVSFYNNEISEKSEIFDDQFSVERPDGSNFTLKIRSTKLEDSAMYFCASSEFRDRGTGELFFGEGSRLTVL.

V usage is TRBV7-6 and J usage is TRBJ2-7; D is possibly TRBD2 (7 bases). Trimming removed 3 bases at V and 6 bases at J, with 21 bases between. Germline-derived CDR1 and CDR2 are SGHVS and FNYEAQ. The CDR3 runs 16 residues. The CDR3 DNA reads TGTGCCAGCAGCTTCGTGGGGGGGGGCGTTCTGGGCGAGCAGTACTTC. This translates into CASSFVGGGVLGEQYF.

This clone was seen only once. V and J are TRBV28 and TRBJ2-7; D possibly corresponds to TRBD2 (6 bases). V was shortened by 0 bases and J by 2 bases, with 8 bases between the two germline ends. Per the germline V gene, CDR1 is MDHEN and CDR2 is SYDVKM. The CDR3 consists of 14 residues. The CDR3 spells CASSLWGGTYEQYF. The CDR3 DNA reads TGTGCCAGCAGTTTATGGGGAGGCACCTACGAGCAGTACTTC.

CDR3 protein: CATSRDHMASGTEAFF. The CDR3 DNA reads TGTGCCACCAGCAGAGATCATATGGCTTCAGGAACTGAAGCTTTCTTT. The chain recombines TRBV15 with TRBJ1-1; D is undetermined. Germline V gene lookup returns CDR1 LNHNV and CDR2 YYDKDF (reference sequence). V was pared by 0 bases and J by 5 bases, with 16 bases between. This CDR3 is built from 16 residues.

This chain joins TRBV10-3 and TRBJ2-7; possible D gene TRBD2, 5 bases. The CDR3 contains 15 residues. The germline V gene has CDR1 ENHRY and CDR2 SYGVKD. Deletions cut 3 bases from V and 6 bases from J, with 18 bases between. As DNA, the CDR3 is TGTGCCATCAGTGATCCCTCGCGGGTACAGAGCGAGCAGTACTTC. Encoded protein: CAISDPSRVQSEQYF.

This chain connects TRBV12-5 to TRBJ2-7; possible D gene TRBD2, 6 bases. The germline gives CDR1 LGHNT, CDR2 FRNRAP. V shed 0 bases and J shed 3 bases, with 12 bases lying between them. This CDR3 spans 15 amino acids. CDR3: CASGLVPWGVYEQYF. CDR3 nucleotide sequence: TGTGCTAGTGGTTTGGTACCGTGGGGGGTCTACGAGCAGTACTTC.

The chain couples TRBV27 to TRBJ2-2; 8 bases match TRBD2. Germline V gene data show CDR1 as MNHEY and CDR2 as SMNVEV (reference sequence). The CDR3 sequence is 17 residues long. Trimming at V came to 2 bases and at J to 4 bases, leaving 9 bases not matched to a gene. Here the CDR3 DNA reads TGTGCCAGCAGTTTAATTTTCGGGAGGGCCGTCACCGGGGAGCTGTTTTTT. Translating gives CASSLIFGRAVTGELFF.

CDR3: CASSMTVDQPQHF. DNA for the CDR3: TGTGCCAGCAGCATGACAGTTGATCAGCCCCAGCATTTT. V and J are TRBV7-2 and TRBJ1-5; D may be TRBD1 (5 bases). Germline assignment: CDR1 SGHTA and CDR2 FQGNSA. Trimming shortened V by 5 bases and J by 5 bases, and 10 bases separated the two germline ends. This CDR3 is built from 13 residues.

This chain joins TRBV4-2 and TRBJ2-2; 8 bases fit TRBD1. V lost 7 bases, J lost 1 base, and 5 bases stayed unmatched. The CDR3 loop spans 15 amino acids. Germline V gene data show CDR1 as LGHNA and CDR2 as YNFKEQ. CDR3 amino acids: CASTWGQENTGELFF. CDR3 bases: TGTGCCAGCACCTGGGGACAGGAGAACACCGGGGAGCTGTTTTTT.

The CDR3 bases are TGTGCCAGCAGCCAAGATAATGGGGTGGGTCTAGCGGGAGTAGACGAGCAGTACTTC. Translating it yields CASSQDNGVGLAGVDEQYF. The V and J genes are TRBV3-1 (or the pseudogene TRBV3-2) and TRBJ2-7; TRBD2 aligns across 10 bases. This CDR3 region has 19 residues. In germline, CDR1 is LGHDT, CDR2 YNNKEL (reference sequence). The V gene end was trimmed by 0 bases and the J gene end by 5 bases; junction bases not matched to a gene: 16.

The chain joins TRBV10-1 to TRBJ2-2; D is possibly TRBD1 (6 bases). V was trimmed by 2 bases and J by 7 bases, leaving 14 bases between them. The CDR3 runs 15 residues. Germline assignment: CDR1 WNHNN and CDR2 SYGVQD (reference sequence). The CDR3 protein is CASSEERGRGGELFF. The CDR3 region has the DNA TGCGCCAGCAGTGAGGAGAGGGGGAGAGGCGGGGAGCTGTTTTTT.

The genes are TRBV4-2 and TRBJ2-2; 12 bases line up with TRBD2. CDR1 and CDR2 from the germline V gene are LGHNA and YNFKEQ. The CDR3 consists of 16 residues. The trim removed 4 bases at V and 2 bases at J, leaving 2 bases unmatched. As DNA, the CDR3 is TGTGCCAGCAGCCGGACTAGCGGGGCTAACACCGGGGAGCTGTTTTTT. Its translation: CASSRTSGANTGELFF.

The gene calls are TRBV9 and TRBJ2-1, with D perhaps matching TRBD2 (6 bases). This CDR3 is built from 12 residues. Germline values: CDR1 SGDLS, CDR2 YYNGEE. V gave up 4 bases and J gave up 10 bases, with 12 bases separating them. The chain's CDR3 is CASSLLAKEQFF. In DNA, the CDR3 is TGTGCCAGCAGCCTTCTAGCGAAAGAGCAGTTCTTC.

The chain is built from TRBV25-1 and TRBJ2-5, with D possibly being TRBD1 (7 bases). CDR1 is MGHDK, CDR2 SYGVNS, per germline. Trimming left V 7 bases short and J 5 bases short, with 20 bases between. The CDR3 runs to 15 residues. CDR3 nucleotides: TGTGCCAGCAATGACCCCAGGGGGAGCGGGGAGACCCAGTACTTC. Its protein product is CASNDPRGSGETQYF. Variable domain in full (rest from reference TRBV25-1 and TRBJ2-5): EADIYQTPRYLVIGTGKKITLECSQTMGHDKMYWYQQDPGMELHLIHYSYGVNSTEKGDLSSESTVSRIRTEHFPLTLESARPSHTSQYLCASNDPRGSGETQYFGPGTRLLVL.

The chain employs TRBV5-4 and TRBJ2-5; D is unresolved. V gave up 4 bases and J gave up 2 bases, with 15 bases separating them. Germline CDR1 and CDR2: SGHNT and YYREEE (reference sequence). There are 15 residues in the CDR3. In nucleotides, the CDR3 is TGTGCCAGCAGCCGAACCCCTGGTACTCAAGAGACCCAGTACTTC. The encoded protein is CASSRTPGTQETQYF.

V gene TRBV5-4 combines with J gene TRBJ2-3; 15 bases agree with TRBD2. Per the germline V gene, CDR1 is SGHNT and CDR2 is YYREEE (reference sequence). This CDR3 contains 15 residues. Unmatched junction bases numbered 5, after V lost 6 bases and J lost 6 bases. The CDR3 region is CASMPGTSGGDTQYF. CDR3 coding DNA: TGTGCCAGCATGCCCGGGACTAGCGGGGGGGATACGCAGTATTTT.

The rearrangement links TRBV29-1 to TRBJ2-7, with 10 bases that match TRBD1. This CDR3 comprises 14 residues. Germline CDR1 reads SQVTM; CDR2 reads ANQGSEA. Losses at the gene ends were 5 bases for V and 5 bases for J; bases not matched to a gene: 9. CDR3 DNA: TGCAGCGTTTCGCGGACAGGGGGAAACAACGAGCAGTACTTC. Translated: CSVSRTGGNNEQYF.

This clone was seen once. The chain links TRBV28 to TRBJ1-5, with 8 bases identical to TRBD1. CDR3 length: 15 amino acids. Looked up from germline, CDR1 is MDHEN and CDR2 is SYDVKM. V trimming: 6 bases; J trimming: 5 bases; junction bases outside the gene matches: 9. CDR3 sequence reads: CASSLYRGSYQPQHF. CDR3 nucleotides: TGTGCCAGCAGCTTGTACAGGGGGTCCTATCAGCCCCAGCATTTT.

A few counts support this clone. This chain joins TRBV4-1 and TRBJ2-1; D is possibly TRBD1 (5 bases). Germline V lookup: CDR1 MGHRA, CDR2 YSYEKL. The CDR3 spans 19 residues. V was cut by 0 bases and J by 0 bases, with 18 bases left in between. CDR3 sequence reads: CASSQDRGMSQNSYNEQFF. CDR3 sequence (DNA): TGCGCCAGCAGCCAAGATAGGGGCATGTCGCAGAACTCCTACAATGAGCAGTTCTTC.

The gene calls are TRBV5-1 and TRBJ2-3, with 9 bases lining up with TRBD2. This CDR3 is built from 14 residues. Germline CDR1 is SGHRS and CDR2 is YFSETQ. V was pared by 5 bases and J by 6 bases, with 7 bases of the junction left unmatched. DNA of the CDR3: TGCGCCAGCAGAAGCTTAGCGGGAGTGGATACGCAGTATTTT. Protein: CASRSLAGVDTQYF. The full variable domain, rest sourced from reference TRBV5-1 and TRBJ2-3, is KAGVTQTPRYLIKTRGQQVTLSCSPISGHRSVSWYQQTPGQGLQFLFEYFSETQRNKGNFPGRFSGRQFSNSRSEMNVSTLELGDSALYLCASRSLAGVDTQYFGPGTRLTVL.